This T cell receptor (beta chain) was recovered during a study of T cell changes during pregnancy in multiple sclerosis. Profiling relied on immunoSEQ multiplex PCR, and the TCRdb table lists in-frame clones only, not all of them. The sample holds 90,000 to 95,000 clones, over 80% seen once. V gave up 2 bases and J gave up 6 bases; unmatched junction bases: 10. This CDR3 contains 16 residues. In germline, CDR1 is WSHSY, CDR2 SAAADI. The V gene is TRBV10-2, the J gene TRBJ2-7; 10 bases match TRBD2. The source is a female donor with multiple sclerosis, enrolled in a pregnancy study. The sample was peripheral blood, taken in the first trimester of pregnancy. CDR3: CASSETSGVRGGEQYF. CDR3 DNA: TGCGCCAGCAGTGAGACTAGCGGGGTTCGGGGAGGCGAGCAGTACTTC.